This TCR beta chain is from a study of cytomegalovirus exposure and HLA in healthy donors (dated by TCRdb to about 2017). Turning to the overall study: An earlier analysis of several hundred of the donors reported approximately 290 Gb of sequence data and around 110 million unique TCR beta sequences from roughly 180 million T cells. In addition to the first cohort of around 670 subjects, a separate validation cohort of about 120 different subjects was used. The later analysis used no new phenotypic data to find candidate immune exposures, relying instead on TCR beta sequences and their occurrence across donors. Among several hundred genotyped donors of the cohort, an average of approximately 200,000 unique TCR beta nucleotide sequences was sequenced per donor, of which approximately 19% were non-productive. Of the roughly 400 genotyped donors, approximately 81% were placed in the genetic ancestry cluster associated with self-reported Caucasian donors. The number of typed donors differed by locus: roughly 629-630 for A, B, C, DRB1 and DQB1; approximately 540 for DQA1; some 610 for DPA1; and 400 to 480 for DPB1. An early release that covered around 590 HLA-typed donors contained around 330 gigabases of sequencing data and roughly 84 million unique TCR sequences. Donor age, sex, ethnicity and CMV serostatus were compiled alongside the repertoire data. HLA typing included class I and class II loci at four-digit resolution. The T cell repertoires of several hundred subjects were profiled by immunosequencing and related to cytomegalovirus serostatus. A later analysis re-analyzed previously published TCR beta repertoires from approximately 700 donors and added high-resolution HLA genotyping to study TCR occurrence patterns. In an earlier analysis of about 590 of the donors, high-throughput TCR beta sequencing was used to judge whether each TCR beta V gene segment behaved as functional or pseudogenic. To predict cytomegalovirus infection status, the study brought together high-throughput TCR immunosequencing, statistical association of individual TCRs with disease status, and machine learning. Roughly 5 DR-DQ haplotypes were handled as single units for association and clustering because linkage in the cohort was strong. In a later genetic analysis, genome-wide SNP genotypes for about 60% of the 666 donors were used, and that subset was treated as a discovery cohort. Every repertoire in the discovery cohort had been generated on one and the same sequencing platform. The aim of the study was to test whether cataloging public T cell receptors could identify signatures of past pathogen exposure.

The cohort comprised around 700 healthy bone marrow donors. At the time of sampling, every cohort member was nominally healthy, though immune exposures that went unrecorded were likely present. The donor tested CMV seropositive, placing the donor among the roughly 270 seropositive members of the cohort. Every donor gave a peripheral blood sample, and the peripheral blood mononuclear cells from that sample were used for TCR beta sequencing. The Qiagen DNeasy Blood Extraction Kit was used to extract genomic DNA from the blood cell samples. With respect to this clone: Its antigen is unknown. Base qualities are not provided; no much larger clone lies one nucleotide away.

Library preparation was by the immunoSEQ multiplex PCR assay. A mixture of 60 forward primers for TCR Vbeta segments and 13 reverse primers for TCR Jbeta segments was used in the multiplex PCR. The CDR3 region of rearranged TCR beta genes was amplified from genomic DNA with a multiplex PCR assay. The amplified TCR beta libraries were sequenced on the Illumina HiSeq System as 87-base-pair reads. Regarding the original processing steps: Across the 670 or so repertoires, a later analysis counted 75 million to 90 million unique TCR beta chains, about 10 million of which were shared by at least two donors. Raw reads were error-corrected and collapsed into unique sequences by a nearest-neighbor algorithm in which closely related sequences were merged to remove PCR and sequencing errors. CDR3 sequences were aligned to IMGT reference sequences to assign V, D and J gene segments. Each retained sequence needed at least a six-nucleotide match to both a V gene segment and a J gene segment. A rearrangement counted as productive if the CDR3 had no stop codons and remained in frame with V and J, and every other rearrangement counted as non-productive. CDR3 was defined by IMGT convention, running from the second conserved V-encoded cysteine to the conserved J-encoded phenylalanine. The earlier analysis of fewer than 700 of the donors excluded sequences that lacked an unambiguous match to a single V gene segment. In an earlier analysis of approximately 610 of the donors, V segments were called functional above 56.7% productive rearrangements and were called segregating when the between-donor standard deviation exceeded 5%. A statistical classification framework was built to diagnose cytomegalovirus status from the catalog of TCR beta chain sequences. V and J gene assignment, in a later analysis, came from comparing TCR nucleotide sequences with IMGT/GENE-DB human TR gene sequences. In a later analysis, CDR3 sequences and most-parsimonious VDJ recombination scenarios were assigned using the TCRdist pipeline. A later analysis defined each TCR beta chain by its CDR3 amino acid sequence plus V-gene family, and excluded reads lacking a unique V-gene family. To address suspected cross-contamination and a sequencing artifact, a later analysis removed roughly 640 highly shared, low-generation-probability nucleotide sequences. In a later analysis, a clonal expansion index for each public chain was calculated from normalized within-repertoire ranks of inferred template counts. Generation probabilities in a later analysis came from a VDJ recombination model fitted to out-of-frame rearrangements, and those results were checked against IGoR. In a later analysis, TCR-TCR, TCR-HLA and TCR-CMV co-occurrence was scored with hypergeometric tests, and a repertoire-size bias correction was applied to TCR pairs. A later analysis estimated false discovery rates by permuting HLA or CMV assignments 20 times. In a later analysis, co-occurring TCRs were grouped with DBSCAN, and TCRdist sequence similarity was added when clustering was performed within HLA-allele-positive subsets. Repertoires with fewer than 30,000 or more than 120,000 public chains, plus five repertoires with anomalous nucleotide sharing, were excluded from co-occurrence clustering. Imported from immuneACCESS, the table was reduced by TCRdb to in-frame sequences with V and J called. These copies leave out some clones; in studies compared against another copy, an unresolved V gene accounts for under half, and the cause of the remainder is not known. From that table come the V and J calls and clone size; the DNA was used to work out D and trimming. The sample yields around 130,000 clones; about two thirds were counted once. The top ten constitute about 3% of the sample.

The paper as a whole reports these results and caveats: CMV serostatus was the only immune exposure information available for the cohort. An earlier analysis of roughly 570 of the donors showed that most TCR beta V segments appeared in productive rearrangements either about 90% or about 30% of the time, which broadly matched IMGT annotations. A further reported finding was that TCR beta sequences accurately predicted the HLA-A and HLA-B alleles for most subjects in the first cohort. An association between a missense DCLRE1C variant and V-gene and J-gene trimming of TCR beta chains was found in a later genetic analysis and replicated in an independent cohort. Across donors, most TCR sequences were observed very rarely, whereas some public TCRs were present in many individuals. In vitro tests confirmed that a few of the cytomegalovirus-associated TCR beta chains recognize cytomegalovirus antigens. Because counts were too low, seventeen rarely observed V segments, including chromosome 9 orphons, were excluded from the earlier analysis of 500 to 700 of the donors. A later analysis found that HLA-associated TCR beta chains were more clonally expanded and had lower generation probabilities than equally common non-associated chains. Cytomegalovirus status was reported to be diagnosed by the classifier with high specificity and sensitivity in both the original and validation cohorts. A later analysis found that TCR association rates varied across HLA loci, with DRB1 alleles showing the most associated TCRs and HLA-C alleles the fewest. Linkage disequilibrium might explain the correlated functional status among segregating V segments, but an unknown experimental factor could not be excluded. Several of the top co-occurrence clusters appeared to be linked to parvovirus B19, influenza, CMV and Epstein-Barr virus, according to a later analysis. The study gave a list of about 160 TCR beta chains associated with cytomegalovirus. It was suggested by the authors that the approach could potentially be generalized to other disease states and immunological phenotypes. The presence/absence analyses assumed that sequencing depth was roughly uniform across donors, and that assumption may not be true. A later genetic analysis reported fewer N-insertions in productive TCRs among donors in an Asian-associated ancestry cluster than the roughly 700-donor mean. When HLA alleles, especially DR and DQ, strongly co-occurred, attributing TCR associations to individual alleles was difficult. At a false discovery rate of 0.05, a later analysis linked some 17,000 TCR beta sequences to specific HLA alleles. The cohort was sequenced for TCR beta chains only, and without alpha or paired-chain data the features that could be detected were limited. Because HLA typing was unavailable for some donors at each locus, only the typed subset was used in association tests. Because the 87-base-pair reads could not distinguish some IMGT-functional V segments, including TRBV6-2 and TRBV6-3, those segments were excluded. In a later analysis, most CMV-associated TCR beta chains were found to appear HLA-restricted, with HLA associations seemingly driven largely by CMV exposure. The sequencing pipeline was judged likely to have produced a cluster of highly shared sequence variants as a technical artifact.

Including the terminal cysteine and phenylalanine, the CDR3 comprises 14 residues. Left in the record is the CDR3 DNA by itself, 42 bases read in frame from the first base. V was cut back by 3 bases and J by 4 bases, leaving a gap of 13 bases between them. The germline V gene sets CDR1 to SGDLS and CDR2 to YYNGEE. The TCR comes from a woman aged 55-69 years in good health and CMV-seropositive. Sequencing was performed on PBMCs. Here the chain combines TRBV9 and TRBJ1-2; the D gene cannot be named for sure. The bases are TGTGCCAGCAGCGCGCACCCTAATCTCTATGGCTACACCTTC. The encoded protein is CASSAHPNLYGYTF.